This passage covers 32 T cell receptor beta chains from one sample sequenced in a study of PD-1 blockade in mismatch repair-deficient tumors. Using immunoSEQ multiplex PCR, the repertoire was profiled, and TCRdb retains in-frame clones only, with some absent. In the table there are approximately 100,000 clones, 82% of which are singletons. The material was peripheral blood, obtained roughly eight months after starting pembrolizumab. The receptors were sampled from an adult with mismatch repair-deficient cancer.

The chain has TRBV5-1 and TRBJ2-1, with D tentatively TRBD1 (6 bases). Germline CDR1 SGHRS, CDR2 YFSETQ. This CDR3 comprises 19 residues. Trimming stripped 2 bases from V and 7 bases from J, with 28 bases between. In DNA, the CDR3 is TGCGCCAGCAGCTTATATTTTAAGAGGGACACGGGAACCCTTAATGAGCAGTTCTTC. Its protein product is CASSLYFKRDTGTLNEQFF.

The chain carries TRBV18 and TRBJ2-7; 10 bases agree with TRBD1. The CDR3 runs 15 residues. Germline CDR1 reads KGHSH; CDR2 reads LQKENI. V was pared by 3 bases and J by 6 bases, with 8 bases of the junction left unmatched. This CDR3 reads CASSPGTGVPLEQYF. Written as DNA, the CDR3 is TGTGCCAGCTCACCGGGGACAGGGGTACCCCTCGAGCAGTACTTC.

Points on this clone: A read error likely explains this, since a far larger clone differs by one base. CDR3: CASSSNYYEQYF. The CDR3 nucleotides are TGTGCCAGCAGCTCCAACTACTACGAGCAGTACTTC. This chain joins TRBV7-3 and TRBJ2-7; no clear D. This CDR3 comprises 12 residues. V was trimmed by 4 bases and J by 3 bases, leaving 7 bases between them. Germline-derived CDR1 and CDR2 are SGHTA and FQGTGA.

This clone was picked up a small number of times. The chain combines TRBV6-5 with TRBJ1-2; perhaps TRBD1 as D (5 bases). Germline lookup yields CDR1 MNHEY and CDR2 SVGAGI. V lost 0 bases to trimming and J lost 4 bases, with 6 bases between them. The CDR3 consists of 13 residues. CDR3 sequence: CASSYSQGYGYTF. In DNA, the CDR3 is TGTGCCAGCAGTTACTCTCAGGGCTATGGCTACACCTTC.

The rearrangement links TRBV29-1 to TRBJ2-2; TRBD1 agrees at 7 bases. This CDR3 has 15 residues. After removal of 4 bases from V and 1 base from J, the junction contained 6 bases not matched to a gene. Germline V CDR1 and CDR2: SQVTM, ANQGSEA. As DNA, the CDR3 is TGCAGCGTTGTGATAGGGGGCTTGAACACCGGGGAGCTGTTTTTT. It translates to CSVVIGGLNTGELFF.

This chain joins TRBV6-6 and TRBJ2-3; D not certain. Germline assignment: CDR1 MNHNY and CDR2 SVGAGI (reference sequence). V was pared by 1 base and J by 5 bases, with 4 bases between. The length of the CDR3 is 12 residues. The CDR3 is CASSYFLDTQYF. The CDR3 region has the DNA TGTGCCAGCAGTTACTTTCTAGATACGCAGTATTTT.

This chain joins TRBV6-1 and TRBJ2-7; TRBD1 agrees at 7 bases. V lost 4 bases and J lost 0; bases outside the gene matches: 6. This CDR3 comprises 15 residues. From germline, CDR1 is MNHNS and CDR2 SASEGT. CDR3 coding DNA: TGTGCCAGCAGTGGGGGACAGTGGGGCTCCTACGAGCAGTACTTC. Translation gives CASSGGQWGSYEQYF.

This clone was seen a single time. The chain employs TRBV7-2 and TRBJ2-3, with 12 nucleotides matching TRBD2. Germline V gene lookup returns CDR1 SGHTA and CDR2 FQGNSA. The CDR3 contains 15 residues. Unmatched junction bases numbered 2, after V lost 2 bases and J lost 5 bases. CDR3 sequence: CASSLPTSGRDTQYF. For the CDR3, the DNA is TGTGCCAGCAGCTTACCGACTAGCGGGAGAGATACGCAGTATTTT.

The rearrangement joins TRBV7-2 to TRBJ2-2; TRBD1 matches 7 bases. Trimming at V came to 1 base and at J to 6 bases, leaving 5 bases not matched to a gene. This CDR3 is 15 amino acids long. Germline V gene sequence: CDR1 SGHTA, CDR2 FQGNSA. For the CDR3, the DNA is TGTGCCAGCAGCTTAGAGGGGGCCCTGGCCGGGGAGCTGTTTTTT. It translates to CASSLEGALAGELFF.

This chain links TRBV5-6 with TRBJ2-1; 7 bases map to TRBD2. With V trimmed by 3 bases and J by 3 bases, 3 bases remained unmatched. Germline CDR1 and CDR2: SGHDT and YYEEEE. The CDR3 has 14 residues. The CDR3 DNA reads as TGTGCCAGCAGCTACCTAGCGGTCTACAATGAGCAGTTCTTC. The encoded protein is CASSYLAVYNEQFF.

The chain has TRBV25-1 and TRBJ1-2; D possibly corresponds to TRBD1 (6 bases). Germline CDR1 MGHDK, CDR2 SYGVNS. V was pared by 1 base and J by 5 bases, with 14 bases between. This CDR3 contains 15 residues. The CDR3 loop is CASSEFVGAGYGYTF. The DNA of the CDR3 is TGTGCCAGCAGTGAATTCGTGGGGGCTGGGTATGGCTACACCTTC.

The CDR3 region is CASTTLGYGYTF. The CDR3 DNA follows: TGTGCCAGCACCACCTTGGGCTATGGCTACACCTTC. The chain uses TRBV6-1 and TRBJ1-2; D remains ambiguous. From germline, CDR1 is MNHNS and CDR2 SASEGT. This CDR3 region has 12 residues. V was shortened by 7 bases and J by 4 bases, with 10 bases between the two germline ends.

This clone has just one count. The CDR3 nucleotides are TGTGCCAGCAGCCAACCCCGGGACCCTCTTCGGGGTGAGCAGTTCTTC. This encodes CASSQPRDPLRGEQFF. J is TRBJ2-1 and V is TRBV4-2, with D perhaps TRBD1 or TRBD2 (5 bases each). Deletions cut 2 bases from V and 9 bases from J, with 20 bases between. CDR1 LGHNA and CDR2 YNFKEQ come from the germline V gene. CDR3 length equals 16 residues.

V is TRBV7-8 and J is TRBJ1-1; the D gene is possibly TRBD1 (5 bases). V dropped 5 bases and J dropped 1 base, with 11 bases sitting between them. CDR1 and CDR2 from the germline V gene are SGHVS and FQNEAQ. This CDR3 comprises 14 residues. The CDR3 is CASSHPGRNTEAFF. CDR3 bases: TGTGCCAGCAGCCATCCGGGACGGAACACTGAAGCTTTCTTT.

This clone has a single count. The chain carries TRBV6-1 and TRBJ1-2; 8 bases are shared with TRBD1. V trimming: 6 bases; J trimming: 3 bases; junction bases outside the gene matches: 3. The CDR3 is 13 amino acids. Germline V lookup: CDR1 MNHNS, CDR2 SASEGT. The CDR3 DNA sequence: TGTGCCAGCAGCCTGGACAGGGACTATGGCTACACCTTC. Translation gives CASSLDRDYGYTF.

The chain employs TRBV4-3 and TRBJ2-1; D is possibly TRBD1 or TRBD2 (6 bases each). CDR3 length equals 15 residues. From germline, CDR1 is LGHNA and CDR2 YSLEER. V gave up 0 bases and J gave up 6 bases, with 12 bases separating them. CDR3 sequence reads: CASSQDWGATNEQFF. CDR3 coding DNA: TGCGCCAGCAGCCAAGATTGGGGGGCGACCAATGAGCAGTTCTTC.

The chain is built from TRBV2 and TRBJ2-2, with unresolved D. The V end was cut by 4 bases, the J end by 4 bases, with 13 bases between. The CDR3 length is 15 residues. Germline values: CDR1 SNHLY, CDR2 FYNNEI. This chain's CDR3 is CASSVVETGTGELFF. The CDR3 DNA is TGTGCCAGCAGTGTAGTGGAAACGGGCACCGGGGAGCTGTTTTTT.

The rearrangement uses TRBV6-5 and TRBJ2-7, with D tentatively TRBD1 or TRBD2 (5 bases each). CDR3 size: 13 residues. Trimming left V 6 bases short and J 4 bases short, with 13 bases between. Germline V lookup: CDR1 MNHEY, CDR2 SVGAGI. Written as DNA, the CDR3 is TGTGCCAGCAGGCCCTGGGGGTCGTACGAGCAGTACTTC. Translating gives CASRPWGSYEQYF.

The chain's CDR3 is CASSVGVAGLGETQYF. The CDR3 DNA is TGTGCCAGCAGCGTAGGGGTAGCGGGACTTGGGGAGACCCAGTACTTC. V is TRBV9 and J is TRBJ2-5; TRBD2 aligns across 8 bases. Germline V gene lookup returns CDR1 SGDLS and CDR2 YYNGEE. J was trimmed by 5 bases and V by 0 bases; bases with no gene match: 9. CDR3 length: 16 amino acids.

The chain has TRBV27 and TRBJ1-1; D uncertain. In germline, CDR1 is MNHEY, CDR2 SMNVEV (reference sequence). CDR3 size: 11 residues. Trimming took 8 bases from V and 5 from J, leaving 9 bases between them. The CDR3 is CASSQWTEAFF. In DNA, the CDR3 is TGTGCCAGCTCCCAGTGGACTGAAGCTTTCTTT.

The rearrangement uses TRBV11-3 and TRBJ2-2; D uncertain. Germline V lookup: CDR1 SGHNT, CDR2 YENEEA. V shed 5 bases and J shed 6 bases, with 22 bases lying between them. The CDR3 loop spans 17 amino acids. The chain's CDR3 is CASSPTVGYGVAGELFF. The CDR3 DNA is TGTGCCAGCAGCCCCACGGTAGGGTACGGCGTCGCCGGGGAGCTGTTTTTT.

The V call is TRBV5-1, the J call TRBJ2-3, with TRBD1 matching over 8 bases. This CDR3 is built from 15 residues. Germline V CDR1 and CDR2: SGHRS, YFSETQ. The V and J ends lost 0 bases and 0 bases, in that order; junction bases with no gene match: 0. CDR3 nucleotides: TGCGCCAGCAGCTTGGGACAGGGGAGCACAGATACGCAGTATTTT. Translation: CASSLGQGSTDTQYF.

In this sample, this clone turned up once. V is TRBV5-1 and J is TRBJ2-7; 7 bases align to TRBD1. From germline, CDR1 is SGHRS and CDR2 YFSETQ. The CDR3 loop spans 15 amino acids. The ends lost 5 bases at V and 1 base at J; junction bases unmatched: 9. CDR3 in DNA: TGCGCCAGCAGATTCCGGGACAGCAGGTCCTACGAGCAGTACTTC. It specifies CASRFRDSRSYEQYF.

V gene TRBV5-6 combines with J gene TRBJ1-1; D not certain. V lost 4 bases and J lost 4, with 8 bases in between. Germline-derived CDR1 and CDR2 are SGHDT and YYEEEE. The length of the CDR3 is 12 residues. This CDR3 reads CASSEGSTEAFF. The DNA for the CDR3 is TGTGCCAGCAGCGAAGGGTCCACTGAAGCTTTCTTT.

V usage is TRBV11-1 and J usage is TRBJ1-2; D ambiguous. Deletions cut 1 base from V and 8 bases from J, with 17 bases between. Germline V CDR1 and CDR2: SGHAT, FQDESV (reference sequence). This CDR3 region has 15 residues. The CDR3 DNA is TGTGCCAGCAGCTTAGGAACCGGGCCAAAGGCGGGCTACACCTTC. Encoded protein: CASSLGTGPKAGYTF.

V usage is TRBV7-9 and J usage is TRBJ2-5; 9 positions match TRBD2. V shed 6 bases and J 2 bases; nucleotides not matched to a gene: 10. CDR3 size: 16 residues. Per germline, CDR1 SEHNR and CDR2 FQNEAQ (reference sequence). CDR3 region: CASRSGWLAGQETQYF. In DNA, the CDR3 is TGTGCCAGCAGATCCGGGTGGCTAGCGGGGCAAGAGACCCAGTACTTC.

This clone was seen once. V usage is TRBV4-1 and J usage is TRBJ1-2, with TRBD1 as a possible D gene (5 bases). V gave up 0 bases and J gave up 3 bases, with 8 bases separating them. This CDR3 comprises 14 residues. Germline V gene lookup returns CDR1 MGHRA and CDR2 YSYEKL. As DNA, the CDR3 is TGCGCCAGCAGCCAAGATCCCAGGGACTATGGCTACACCTTC. It translates to CASSQDPRDYGYTF.

The chain combines TRBV29-1 with TRBJ2-3, with D perhaps matching TRBD1 (7 bases). The V gene's germline CDR1 is SQVTM and CDR2 ANQGSEA. The V and J ends lost 7 bases and 4 bases respectively, with 15 bases between them. The CDR3 runs to 13 residues. CDR3: CSADRDFPDTQYF. The CDR3 DNA sequence: TGCAGCGCCGACAGGGACTTTCCAGATACGCAGTATTTT.

V is TRBV7-9 and J is TRBJ2-1, with D unclear. Germline CDR1 is SEHNR and CDR2 is FQNEAQ (reference sequence). V was pared by 5 bases and J by 0 bases, with 8 bases between. The CDR3 contains 14 residues. In nucleotides, the CDR3 is TGTGCCAGCAGCGGGTTAAGCTCCTACAATGAGCAGTTCTTC. It encodes CASSGLSSYNEQFF.

The chain couples TRBV6-1 to TRBJ2-7; 9 nucleotides line up with TRBD1. Germline-derived CDR1 and CDR2 are MNHNS and SASEGT. The CDR3 length is 15 residues. With 3 bases clipped from V and 5 bases from J, the junction kept 8 bases outside the gene matches. CDR3 region: CASSDPGTGRDEQYF. CDR3 nucleotide sequence: TGTGCCAGCAGTGACCCCGGGACAGGGCGCGACGAGCAGTACTTC.

J is TRBJ2-3 and V is TRBV11-3; a weak D match, TRBD2 (6 bases). V was shortened by 0 bases and J by 2 bases, with 12 bases between the two germline ends. This CDR3 has 16 residues. Germline V gene sequence: CDR1 SGHNT, CDR2 YENEEA. CDR3 sequence: CASSLDFSGNTDTQYF. Here the CDR3 DNA reads TGTGCCAGCAGCTTAGATTTTAGCGGAAACACAGATACGCAGTATTTT.

The gene calls are TRBV7-2 and TRBJ1-3, with D unresolved. The CDR3 runs 14 residues. The V gene's germline CDR1 is SGHTA and CDR2 FQGNSA. Trimming shortened V by 5 bases and J by 0 bases, and 8 bases separated the two germline ends. This chain's CDR3 is CASSPSLSGNTIYF. CDR3 sequence (DNA): TGTGCCAGCAGCCCATCTCTCTCTGGAAACACCATATATTTT.